This T cell receptor (beta chain) is drawn from a study of PD-L1 blockade in urothelial cancer. The V end was cut by 7 bases, the J end by 3 bases, with 16 bases between. This CDR3 comprises 13 residues. CDR1 is GTSNPN and CDR2 is SVGIG in the germline V gene (reference sequence). Specified time point: peripheral blood 6 weeks after treatment start. Clones were read by immunoSEQ multiplex PCR, and TCRdb kept only the in-frame ones, dropping some. Among tens of thousands of clones listed, around 82% were seen once. There are a few counts of this clone. The specimen comprised PBMCs, sampled around atezolizumab (anti-PD-L1) treatment. The chain uses TRBV30 and TRBJ2-7; no firm D call. The sequence came from a man aged 50 or older with urothelial cancer. CDR3 coding DNA: TGTGCCTACCACAGAGAAAGCAACTACGAGCAGTACTTC. This codes for CAYHRESNYEQYF.